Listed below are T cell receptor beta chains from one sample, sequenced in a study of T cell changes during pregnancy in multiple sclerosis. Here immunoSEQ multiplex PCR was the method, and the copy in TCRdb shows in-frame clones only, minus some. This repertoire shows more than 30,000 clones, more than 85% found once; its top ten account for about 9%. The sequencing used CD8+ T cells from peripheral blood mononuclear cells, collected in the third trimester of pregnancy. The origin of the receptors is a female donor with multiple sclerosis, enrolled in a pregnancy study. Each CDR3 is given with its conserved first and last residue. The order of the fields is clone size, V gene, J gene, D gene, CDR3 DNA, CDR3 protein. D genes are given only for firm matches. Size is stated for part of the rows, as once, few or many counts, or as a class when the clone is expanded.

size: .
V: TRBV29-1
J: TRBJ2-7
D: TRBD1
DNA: TGCAGCGTTAAGACAGGGGACTCCTACGAGCAGTACTTC
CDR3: CSVKTGDSYEQYF

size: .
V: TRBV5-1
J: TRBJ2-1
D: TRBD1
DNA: TGCGCCAGCAGCTTGTATAGGACAGGGGACAATGAGCAGTTCTTC
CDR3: CASSLYRTGDNEQFF

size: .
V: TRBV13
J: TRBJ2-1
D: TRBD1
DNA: TGTGCCAGCAGCCAGGGGACAGTCCGATACAATGAGCAGTTCTTC
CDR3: CASSQGTVRYNEQFF

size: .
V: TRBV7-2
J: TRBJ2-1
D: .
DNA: TGTGCCAGCAGCCCCCTGATAGCCGGGAATGAGCAGTTCTTC
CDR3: CASSPLIAGNEQFF

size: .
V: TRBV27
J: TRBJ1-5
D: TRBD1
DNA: TGTGCCAGCAGGGACACAGGGGGCAATCAGCCCCAGCATTTT
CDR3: CASRDTGGNQPQHF

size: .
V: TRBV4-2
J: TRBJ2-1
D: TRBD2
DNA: TGTGCCACCGCGAGGGAGGGCCCGAGCTCCTACAATGAGCAGTTCTTC
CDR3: CATAREGPSSYNEQFF

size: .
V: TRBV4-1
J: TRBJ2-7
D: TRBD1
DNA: TGCGCCAGCAGGCCCGGACAGGTCACAATCTACGAGCAGTACTTC
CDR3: CASRPGQVTIYEQYF

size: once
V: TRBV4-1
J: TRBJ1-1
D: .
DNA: TGCGCCAGCAGCCAGGTCGGGGAAGGCACTGAAGCTTTCTTT
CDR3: CASSQVGEGTEAFF

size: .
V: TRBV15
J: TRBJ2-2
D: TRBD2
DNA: TGTGCCACCAGCGTCATGCGGGGGGCCGGGGAGCTGTTTTTT
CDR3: CATSVMRGAGELFF

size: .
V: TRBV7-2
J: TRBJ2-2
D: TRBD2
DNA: TGTGCCAGCAGCTTTAAGGGAACTAGCGGGCCCGTGAACACCGGGGAGCTGTTTTTT
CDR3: CASSFKGTSGPVNTGELFF

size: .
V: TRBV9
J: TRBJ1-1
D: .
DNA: TGTGCCAGCAGCCCAGAGGTTCAGGGAAGGATGAACACTGAAGCTTTCTTT
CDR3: CASSPEVQGRMNTEAFF

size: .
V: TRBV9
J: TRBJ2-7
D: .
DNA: TGTGCCAGCAGCGTAGTGGACAGAAGCTACGAGCAGTACTTC
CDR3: CASSVVDRSYEQYF

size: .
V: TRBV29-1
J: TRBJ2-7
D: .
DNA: TGCAGCGCCGACCACAGTAACGAGCAGTACTTC
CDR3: CSADHSNEQYF

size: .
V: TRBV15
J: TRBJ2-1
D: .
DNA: TGTGCCACCAGCGACAGGTACAATGAGCAGTTCTTC
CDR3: CATSDRYNEQFF

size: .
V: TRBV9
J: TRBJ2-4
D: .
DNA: TGTGCCAGCAGCACCTTTGGGGGGGCCAAAAACATTCAGTACTTC
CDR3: CASSTFGGAKNIQYF

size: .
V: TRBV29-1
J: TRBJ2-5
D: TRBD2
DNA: TGCAGCGTTGTTAGCGGGGGCGGCGGGGAGACCCAGTACTTC
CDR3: CSVVSGGGGETQYF

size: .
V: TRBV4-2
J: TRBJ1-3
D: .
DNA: TGTGCCAGCAGCCAAGAGACAGGCGACTTCTCTGGAAACACCATATATTTT
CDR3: CASSQETGDFSGNTIYF

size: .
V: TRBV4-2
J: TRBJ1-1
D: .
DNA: TGTGCCAGCAGCCAATCCCGGGTGGGGAACACTGAAGCTTTCTTT
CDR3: CASSQSRVGNTEAFF

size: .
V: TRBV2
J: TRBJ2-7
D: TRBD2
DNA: TGTGCCAGCAGCCCAGGACTAGCGGGGGGTCTCAAGCAGTACTTC
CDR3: CASSPGLAGGLKQYF

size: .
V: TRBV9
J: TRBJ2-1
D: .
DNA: TGTGCCAGCAGCGTTGCACTAGCTGATAATGAGCAGTTCTTC
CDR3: CASSVALADNEQFF

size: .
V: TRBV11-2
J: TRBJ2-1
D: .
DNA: TGTGCCAGCAGCTTAGACATCGGTAGCTCCTACAATGAGCAGTTCTTC
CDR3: CASSLDIGSSYNEQFF

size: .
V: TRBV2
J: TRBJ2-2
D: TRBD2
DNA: TGTGCCAGCAGCCAACGGGGACGGCGGGGGGGCCTAATCGGGGAGCTGTTTTTT
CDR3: CASSQRGRRGGLIGELFF

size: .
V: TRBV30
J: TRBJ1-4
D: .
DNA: TGTGCCTGGCATACAGGGTCCCCTGAAAAACTGTTTTTT
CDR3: CAWHTGSPEKLFF

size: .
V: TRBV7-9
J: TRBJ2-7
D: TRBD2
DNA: TGTGCCAGCAGCTTACCCCCTAGCGGACCCTACGAGCAGTACTTC
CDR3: CASSLPPSGPYEQYF

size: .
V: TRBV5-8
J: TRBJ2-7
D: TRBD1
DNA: TGTGCCAGCAGCGGAGGGACAGGGCCCACCTACGAGCAGTACTTC
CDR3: CASSGGTGPTYEQYF

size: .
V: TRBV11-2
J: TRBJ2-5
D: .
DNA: TGTGCCAGCACCCTCGGACAGATGAGCCAAGAGACCCAGTACTTC
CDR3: CASTLGQMSQETQYF

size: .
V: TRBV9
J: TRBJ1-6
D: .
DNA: TGTGCCAGCAGCGTAGGTAGCTTCGGGGGAAGTTCACCCCTCCACTTT
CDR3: CASSVGSFGGSSPLHF

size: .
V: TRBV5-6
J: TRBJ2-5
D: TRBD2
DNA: TGTGCCAGCAGCTCCACTAGCGGGCAAGAGACCCAGTACTTC
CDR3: CASSSTSGQETQYF

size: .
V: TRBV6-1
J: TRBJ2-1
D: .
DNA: TGTGCCAGCAGTGAAGGTCGGGGAATAGTCTACAATGAGCAGTTCTTC
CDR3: CASSEGRGIVYNEQFF